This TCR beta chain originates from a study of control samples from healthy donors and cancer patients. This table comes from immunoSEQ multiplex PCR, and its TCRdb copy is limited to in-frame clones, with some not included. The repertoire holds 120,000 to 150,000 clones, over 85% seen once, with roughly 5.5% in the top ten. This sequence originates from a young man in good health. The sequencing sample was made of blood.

CDR3 protein: CASSFKGKLNTEAFF. CDR3 nucleotides: TGTGCCAGCAGCTTCAAGGGGAAGCTGAACACTGAAGCTTTCTTT. The rearrangement uses TRBV5-8 and TRBJ1-1, with D possibly TRBD1 on 5 matching bases. V dropped 2 bases and J dropped 0 bases, with 11 bases sitting between them. Germline CDR1 SGHTS, CDR2 YDEGEE. This CDR3 is 15 amino acids long. The full variable domain, rest sourced from reference TRBV5-8 and TRBJ1-1, is EAGVTQSPTHLIKTRGQQATLRCSPISGHTSVYWYQQALGLGLQFLLWYDEGEERNRGNFPPRFSGRQFPNYSSELNVNALELEDSALYLCASSFKGKLNTEAFFGQGTRLTVV.